Each of the 31 T cell receptor beta chains below was sequenced from the same sample in a study of Graves' ophthalmopathy and Graves' hyperthyroidism. CDR3 regions of TCR beta were amplified from RNA transcripts. Second-round multiplex PCR came after a first-round RT-PCR that employed HTBI primers. MiXCR, run by TCRdb on the multiplex PCR reads, gives a single entry per CDR3 protein. This table holds 350,000 to 450,000 distinct CDR3 sequences, 15% to 20% found once. Sample: peripheral blood. The receptor source for this set is a woman younger than 35 with Graves' ophthalmopathy.

This clonotype has a count of ten or more. The chain joins TRBV20-1 to TRBJ2-2, with D unresolved. The V and J ends lost 3 bases and 6 bases respectively, with 8 bases between them. The CDR3 is made up of 12 amino acids. From germline, CDR1 is DFQATT and CDR2 SNEGSKA (reference sequence). The CDR3 loop is CSARVEAGELFF. The CDR3, as DNA: TGCAGTGCTAGGGTCGAGGCCGGGGAGCTGTTTTTT.

Ten or more counts support this clonotype. This chain uses TRBV6-1 with TRBJ1-5; weak D call: TRBD1 (5 bases). Per germline, CDR1 MNHNS and CDR2 SASEGT. The V gene lost 8 bases and the J gene lost 0 bases, with 14 bases spanning the gap. The CDR3 loop spans 15 amino acids. The CDR3, as DNA: TGTGCCAGCTTCATGGGGGACCATAGCAATCAGCCCCAGCATTTT. It yields the protein CASFMGDHSNQPQHF.

In its sample, this clonotype was seen many times. A clone one base away is much larger, so this may be a read error. The chain links TRBV6-2 or TRBV6-3 to TRBJ1-5, with no clear D. Germline-derived CDR1 and CDR2 are MNHEY and SVGEGT. The CDR3 sequence is 16 residues long. Trimming cost V 1 base and J 3 bases, with 13 bases left between them. Here the CDR3 reads CASSYYPGLANQPQHF. In nucleotides, the CDR3 is TGTGCCAGCAGTTACTACCCCGGACTGGCCAATCAGCCCCAGCATTTT.

This chain connects TRBV27 to TRBJ1-1; D is unclear. V lost 5 bases, J lost 6 bases, and 13 bases lay in between. This CDR3 contains 13 residues. Per the germline V gene, CDR1 is MNHEY and CDR2 is SMNVEV (reference sequence). CDR3 sequence reads: CASSLYGSAEAFF. Here the CDR3 DNA reads TGTGCCAGCAGTCTCTATGGGTCCGCTGAAGCTTTCTTT.

Many counts were recorded for this clonotype. V gene TRBV5-1 combines with J gene TRBJ2-7; TRBD1 agrees at 7 bases. The CDR3 runs to 14 residues. Germline V gene sequence: CDR1 SGHRS, CDR2 YFSETQ. V was pared by 5 bases and J by 6 bases, with 11 bases of the junction left unmatched. This CDR3 is CASRPQGNRGEQYF. The DNA of the CDR3 is TGCGCCAGCAGGCCCCAGGGCAACAGGGGCGAGCAGTACTTC.

V gene TRBV19 combines with J gene TRBJ2-5; D may be TRBD1 (6 bases). The length of the CDR3 is 14 residues. Trimming left V 9 bases short and J 2 bases short, with 16 bases between. Per germline, CDR1 LNHDA and CDR2 SQIVND (reference sequence). The CDR3 is CASRTDRPQETQYF. DNA for the CDR3: TGTGCCAGCAGGACCGACAGGCCTCAAGAGACCCAGTACTTC.

In this sample, this clonotype turned up many times. J is TRBJ1-3 and V is TRBV2; D call uncertain. CDR1 and CDR2 (germline): SNHLY, FYNNEI. V dropped 6 bases and J dropped 2 bases, with 8 bases sitting between them. CDR3 length equals 13 residues. The CDR3 region has the DNA TGTGCCAGCAGAGCCTTCCCTGGAAACACCATATATTTT. It translates to CASRAFPGNTIYF.

This clonotype occurred many times. The V and J genes are TRBV19 and TRBJ1-1, with D tentatively TRBD1 (6 bases). Germline lookup yields CDR1 LNHDA and CDR2 SQIVND (reference sequence). The V gene lost 9 bases and the J gene lost 5 bases, with 13 bases spanning the gap. This CDR3 is 12 amino acids long. CDR3 nucleotides: TGTGCCAGCAGGGGTTTAGGGACTGAAGCTTTCTTT. Translating gives CASRGLGTEAFF.

This clonotype has ten or more counts. The V and J genes are TRBV6-5 and TRBJ1-1; 8 nucleotides line up with TRBD1. Trimming cost V 5 bases and J 4 bases; bases outside gene matches: 6. Per germline, CDR1 MNHEY and CDR2 SVGAGI. This CDR3 spans 14 amino acids. The CDR3 region has the DNA TGTGCCAGCAGTACGCAGGGGGCGAGCACTGAAGCTTTCTTT. It yields the protein CASSTQGASTEAFF.

This clonotype appeared many times. This chain links TRBV12-3 or TRBV12-4 with TRBJ2-2; D gene uncertain. Deletions cut 3 bases from V and 4 bases from J, with 12 bases between. This CDR3 region has 15 residues. As DNA, the CDR3 is TGTGCCAGCAGTTTGGGTGACAAAATCACCGGGGAGCTGTTTTTT. Protein product: CASSLGDKITGELFF.

This clonotype was detected many times. The chain combines TRBV12-3 or TRBV12-4 with TRBJ1-5; D is perhaps TRBD1 (5 bases). The CDR3 covers 16 residues. V gave up 4 bases and J gave up 4 bases, with 17 bases separating them. DNA for the CDR3: TGTGCCAGCAGTTCAGCGGGACGAGGGAAAAATCAGCCCCAGCATTTT. The encoded protein is CASSSAGRGKNQPQHF.

In its sample, this clonotype was seen many times. The V call is TRBV9, the J call TRBJ1-1; 7 bases are shared with TRBD1. This CDR3 has 13 residues. After removal of 7 bases from V and 5 bases from J, the junction contained 8 bases not matched to a gene. Germline V gene data show CDR1 as SGDLS and CDR2 as YYNGEE. The CDR3 loop reads CASGKGARTEAFF. DNA of the CDR3: TGTGCCAGCGGCAAGGGGGCCCGAACTGAAGCTTTCTTT.

This clonotype was seen at least ten times. V gene TRBV6-1 combines with J gene TRBJ1-5, with a weak D call TRBD1 (5 bases). Germline V gives CDR1 MNHNS, CDR2 SASEGT. V dropped 1 base and J dropped 7 bases, with 11 bases sitting between them. CDR3 size: 14 residues. CDR3 in DNA: TGTGCCAGCAGTGAAGTCAGGGTGGGCCAGCCCCAGCATTTT. This gives the protein CASSEVRVGQPQHF.

This clonotype was seen ten or more times. The chain couples TRBV18 to TRBJ1-5; D remains ambiguous. This CDR3 region has 14 residues. Trimming cost V 1 base and J 4 bases, with 8 bases left between them. Germline CDR1 reads KGHSH; CDR2 reads LQKENI. CDR3 bases: TGTGCCAGCTCACCACGAGGTGAGAATCAGCCCCAGCATTTT. As protein: CASSPRGENQPQHF.

In its sample, this clonotype was seen many times. The chain has TRBV5-1 and TRBJ2-5; possibly TRBD2 for D (5 bases). The V end was cut by 0 bases, the J end by 2 bases, with 14 bases between. The germline CDR1 and CDR2 sequences are SGHRS and YFSETQ. This CDR3 has 16 residues. The CDR3 DNA reads as TGCGCCAGCAGCTTGGGCCCCGTAGACTATCAAGAGACCCAGTACTTC. It translates to CASSLGPVDYQETQYF.

There are many counts of this clonotype. CDR3 bases: TGTGCCAGTAGTAACGGGCCAGCCAGTGAAGCTTTCTTT. This gives the protein CASSNGPASEAFF. The chain links TRBV19 to TRBJ1-1; no reliable D call. Germline V lookup: CDR1 LNHDA, CDR2 SQIVND (reference sequence). The ends were cut back, 4 bases at V and 7 bases at J, with 13 bases in the middle. This CDR3 has 13 amino acids. Looking up the rest from reference TRBV19 and TRBJ1-1 gives the full variable domain: DGGITQSPKYLFRKEGQNVTLSCEQNLNHDAMYWYRQDPGQGLRLIYYSQIVNDFQKGDIAEGYSVSREKKESFPLTVTSAQKNPTAFYLCASSNGPASEAFFGQGTRLTVV.

This clonotype has at least ten counts. This chain connects TRBV6-2 or TRBV6-3 to TRBJ1-1, with a weak D call TRBD1 (5 bases). The CDR3 contains 12 residues. V dropped 6 bases and J dropped 7 bases, with 12 bases sitting between them. Looked up from germline, CDR1 is MNHEY and CDR2 is SVGEGT. The CDR3 reads CASRPRTYEAFF. Written as DNA, the CDR3 is TGTGCCAGCAGGCCTAGGACATATGAAGCTTTCTTT.

Many counts were recorded for this clonotype. J is TRBJ1-5 and V is TRBV20-1; the D is unclear. V was pared by 4 bases and J by 2 bases, with 9 bases between. Germline assignment: CDR1 DFQATT and CDR2 SNEGSKA (reference sequence). The CDR3 totals 13 residues. CDR3 bases: TGCAGTGCTACCACCCCAGGCAATCAGCCCCAGCATTTT. Protein: CSATTPGNQPQHF.

This clonotype was recorded at least ten times. The CDR3 loop reads CASSSLNYEQYF. DNA for the CDR3: TGTGCCAGCAGCTCCCTCAACTACGAGCAGTACTTC. The chain uses TRBV5-6 and TRBJ2-7, with D hard to call. CDR1 and CDR2 from the germline V gene are SGHDT and YYEEEE. V lost 3 bases and J lost 3, with 7 bases in between. This CDR3 spans 12 amino acids.

The chain carries TRBV28 and TRBJ2-7; the D call may be TRBD1 or TRBD2 (6 bases each). Germline values: CDR1 MDHEN, CDR2 SYDVKM. The CDR3 has 13 residues. Trimming removed 8 bases at V and 4 bases at J, with 15 bases between. This CDR3 is CASRIGGRYEQYF. In DNA, the CDR3 is TGTGCCAGCCGCATCGGGGGCAGGTACGAGCAGTACTTC.

The sample holds many counts of this clonotype. This chain joins TRBV12-3 or TRBV12-4 and TRBJ2-7, with D perhaps matching TRBD1 or TRBD2 (5 bases each). This CDR3 has 12 amino acids. V was cut by 4 bases and J by 9 bases, with 13 bases left in between. In DNA form, the CDR3 reads TGTGCCAGCAGTTCAGGGACCCAGGGGCAGTACTTC. This gives the protein CASSSGTQGQYF.

This clonotype appeared many times. The CDR3 loop reads CSARKGANQPQHF. Here the CDR3 DNA reads TGCAGTGCTAGAAAAGGGGCAAATCAGCCCCAGCATTTT. This chain links TRBV20-1 with TRBJ1-5; D might be TRBD1 (5 bases). This CDR3 is built from 13 residues. With 2 bases removed from V and 4 bases from J, the gap between germline ends came to 9 bases. The V gene's germline CDR1 is DFQATT and CDR2 SNEGSKA (reference sequence).

This clonotype was detected many times. This chain joins TRBV14 and TRBJ2-7; D unclear. From germline, CDR1 is SGHDN and CDR2 FVKESK. This CDR3 comprises 15 residues. V was cut by 2 bases and J by 3 bases, with 14 bases left in between. This CDR3 is CASSQRRAARYEQYF. CDR3 nucleotides: TGTGCCAGCAGCCAACGCCGAGCAGCGCGCTACGAGCAGTACTTC.

This clonotype was seen many times. The chain uses TRBV6-5 and TRBJ1-5; D gene uncertain. Germline assignment: CDR1 MNHEY and CDR2 SVGAGI. The CDR3 totals 16 residues. Deletions cut 2 bases from V and 2 bases from J, with 13 bases between. In DNA form, the CDR3 reads TGTGCCAGCAGTTACGACGAGGGTACGGGCAATCAGCCCCAGCATTTT. Translation gives CASSYDEGTGNQPQHF.

This clonotype was detected ten times or more. V is TRBV5-4 and J is TRBJ2-2; TRBD2 is a possible D gene (5 bases). The V and J ends lost 0 bases and 5 bases respectively, with 20 bases between them. Germline-derived CDR1 and CDR2 are SGHNT and YYREEE (reference sequence). The CDR3 length is 18 residues. CDR3 nucleotides: TGTGCCAGCAGCTTGGTCCCTAGCCCCCGTTGGGGTACCGGGGAGCTGTTTTTT. This sequence encodes CASSLVPSPRWGTGELFF.

This clonotype came up a few times. The V gene is TRBV12-3 or TRBV12-4, the J gene TRBJ2-7; D is possibly TRBD2 (5 bases). V dropped 6 bases and J dropped 2 bases, with 17 bases sitting between them. CDR3 size: 15 residues. CDR3 sequence reads: CASSPGPRGTYEQYF. The DNA for the CDR3 is TGTGCCAGCAGCCCCGGACCTCGGGGAACCTACGAGCAGTACTTC.

This clonotype was seen repeatedly, ten times or more. The V call is TRBV6-5, the J call TRBJ2-7; a possible D gene is TRBD2 (5 bases). V lost 0 bases, J lost 0 bases, and 9 bases lay in between. The germline V gene encodes CDR1 MNHEY and CDR2 SVGAGI. The CDR3 length is 15 residues. The CDR3 DNA sequence: TGTGCCAGCAGTTACTCGGGCAGCGGCTCCTACGAGCAGTACTTC. Its translation: CASSYSGSGSYEQYF.

This chain connects TRBV28 to TRBJ1-2; D perhaps matches TRBD1 (5 bases). The CDR3 is made up of 13 amino acids. CDR1 is MDHEN and CDR2 is SYDVKM in the germline V gene. Trimming left V 6 bases short and J 4 bases short, with 12 bases between. In DNA, the CDR3 is TGTGCCAGCAGGGGGGAGAGATTCTATGGCTACACCTTC. This encodes CASRGERFYGYTF.

This clonotype appeared many times. The gene calls are TRBV6-8 and TRBJ1-1, with D unresolved. Germline-derived CDR1 and CDR2 are MNHGY and SAAAGT. The CDR3 runs to 16 residues. With 0 bases removed from V and 0 bases from J, the gap between germline ends came to 11 bases. CDR3 amino acids: CASSYSNPRMNTEAFF. The CDR3 region has the DNA TGTGCCAGCAGTTACTCGAACCCGCGAATGAACACTGAAGCTTTCTTT.

This clonotype was recorded at least ten times. V is TRBV11-2 and J is TRBJ1-1, with 9 bases aligning to TRBD1. CDR3 length equals 16 residues. V gave up 5 bases and J gave up 5 bases; unmatched junction bases: 12. The germline V gene has CDR1 SGHAT and CDR2 FQNNGV. The CDR3 spells CASSTRPGTGMTEAFF. The CDR3 nucleotides are TGTGCCAGCAGCACACGACCAGGGACAGGGATGACTGAAGCTTTCTTT.

In its sample, this clonotype was seen many times. The chain couples TRBV7-8 to TRBJ1-3; D ambiguous. In germline, CDR1 is SGHVS, CDR2 FQNEAQ. The CDR3 length is 17 residues. Trimming left V 4 bases short and J 0 bases short, with 16 bases between. The CDR3 DNA reads TGTGCCAGCAGCTCCGATTACCGCTGGGTCTCTGGAAACACCATATATTTT. This gives the protein CASSSDYRWVSGNTIYF.